What follows is one T cell receptor beta chain and its context. Researchers ran the PCR with 60 Vbeta and 13 Jbeta primers. Some clones are missing from TCRdb's copy, which holds only in-frame ones; the method was immunoSEQ multiplex PCR. The data hold tens of thousands of clones, with 60% to 65% observed a single time. V lost 0 bases, J lost 2 bases, and 13 bases lay in between. Germline V gene data show CDR1 as SGDLS and CDR2 as YYNGEE. The CDR3 runs to 16 residues. This record belongs to a study of cytomegalovirus exposure and HLA in healthy donors. The genes are TRBV9 and TRBJ2-3, with D uncertain. This sequence was found in a human donor in good health. The source material was PBMCs. CDR3 in amino acids: CASSVAMVVHTDTQYF. The CDR3 DNA reads TGTGCCAGCAGCGTAGCTATGGTCGTCCACACAGATACGCAGTATTTT.